This T cell receptor beta chain emerged from a study of cytomegalovirus exposure and HLA in healthy donors. Study-level information: HLA-typed donors were the source of approximately 80 million unique TCRs, which an early data release held.

Researchers ran the PCR with 60 Vbeta and 13 Jbeta primers. Measured with immunoSEQ multiplex PCR; TCRdb has only the in-frame clones, and not every one. In the table there are some 190,000 clones, more than 65% of which are singletons. The CDR3 is 12 amino acids. V was cut by 7 bases and J by 6 bases, with 9 bases left in between. The germline CDR1 and CDR2 sequences are MGHDK and SYGVNS. In this sample, this clone turned up once. This TCR was sampled from a woman under 40 in good health and CMV-seropositive. Sequences were obtained from PBMCs. The chain carries TRBV25-1 and TRBJ2-2; TRBD1 is a possible D gene (5 bases). The CDR3 DNA reads TGTGCCAGCACAGCAGGGCCCGGGGAGCTGTTTTTT. Translation: CASTAGPGELFF.